What follows are 30 T cell receptor beta chains derived from one specimen sequenced in a study of blood T cell repertoires in COVID-19. Clones were sequenced by immunoSEQ multiplex PCR, and TCRdb holds only the in-frame ones, with some missing. The repertoire holds some 80,000 clones, with around 80% as singletons. The sequenced sample consisted of peripheral blood. The source of these receptors is a man in his 60s with active or convalescent COVID-19.

J is TRBJ1-5 and V is TRBV3-1 (or the pseudogene TRBV3-2), with D uncertain. The CDR3 is made up of 14 amino acids. CDR1 and CDR2 (germline): LGHDT, YNNKEL (reference sequence). With 0 bases removed from V and 1 base from J, the gap between germline ends came to 4 bases. CDR3 sequence: CASSQDLSNQPQHF. CDR3 sequence (DNA): TGTGCCAGCAGCCAAGATCTCAGCAATCAGCCCCAGCATTTT.

The genes are TRBV5-6 and TRBJ1-6; TRBD1 aligns across 9 bases. CDR1 is SGHDT and CDR2 is YYEEEE in the germline V gene. The CDR3 consists of 16 residues. Losses at the gene ends were 4 bases for V and 7 bases for J; bases not matched to a gene: 9. CDR3 DNA sequence: TGTGCCAGCAGCGTACCCCGACAGGGGGGGAATTCACCCCTCCACTTT. Translation: CASSVPRQGGNSPLHF.

This clone was detected only once. The chain couples TRBV19 to TRBJ2-7; D ambiguous. With 9 bases removed from V and 1 base from J, the gap between germline ends came to 10 bases. CDR3 length: 12 residues. The germline V gene encodes CDR1 LNHDA and CDR2 SQIVND (reference sequence). The DNA of the CDR3 is TGTGCCAGCCCCCGGTCGTCCTACGAGCAGTACTTC. Translating gives CASPRSSYEQYF.

This clone occurred a few times. This chain links TRBV27 with TRBJ1-1; the match to TRBD1 covers 8 bases. This CDR3 has 16 residues. Germline values: CDR1 MNHEY, CDR2 SMNVEV (reference sequence). The trim removed 3 bases at V and 3 bases at J, leaving 9 bases unmatched. The CDR3 reads CASSFNRGARDTEAFF. The CDR3 nucleotides read TGTGCCAGCAGTTTTAACAGGGGGGCTCGGGACACTGAAGCTTTCTTT.

Only a few counts were recorded for this clone. V gene TRBV11-2 combines with J gene TRBJ1-4; 10 nucleotides match TRBD1. The CDR3 length is 18 residues. Germline-derived CDR1 and CDR2 are SGHAT and FQNNGV. The V and J ends lost 5 bases and 7 bases, in that order; junction bases with no gene match: 16. The CDR3 DNA sequence: TGTGCCAGCAGCCCATCCCCCGGGACAGGGGTTAGCGGTGAAAAACTGTTTTTT. The encoded protein is CASSPSPGTGVSGEKLFF. Full variable domain (missing parts from reference TRBV11-2 and TRBJ1-4): EAGVAQSPRYKIIEKRQSVAFWCNPISGHATLYWYQQILGQGPKLLIQFQNNGVVDDSQLPKDRFSAERLKGVDSTLKIQPAKLEDSAVYLCASSPSPGTGVSGEKLFFGSGTQLSVL.

The chain is built from TRBV5-6 and TRBJ2-7; D unresolved. V was shortened by 4 bases and J by 7 bases, with 12 bases between the two germline ends. CDR1 is SGHDT and CDR2 is YYEEEE in the germline V gene. This CDR3 region has 12 residues. The CDR3 nucleotides are TGTGCCAGCAGCCTCAGAGGAAGGGAGCAGTACTTC. It specifies CASSLRGREQYF.

The chain combines TRBV3-1 (or the pseudogene TRBV3-2) with TRBJ1-1, with a weak D call TRBD1 (5 bases). Germline-derived CDR1 and CDR2 are LGHDT and YNNKEL (reference sequence). This CDR3 contains 15 residues. V was clipped by 1 base and J by 4 bases, with 13 bases between them. DNA for the CDR3: TGTGCCAGCAGCCAAGTGGGCAGGGCGGTCACTGAAGCTTTCTTT. This translates into CASSQVGRAVTEAFF.

This rearrangement joins TRBV6-6 to TRBJ2-4; a weak D match, TRBD1 (5 bases). V was cut by 9 bases and J by 0 bases, with 18 bases left in between. Germline CDR1 is MNHNY and CDR2 is SVGAGI (reference sequence). The CDR3 extends over 16 amino acids. CDR3 loop: CASCPGSELAKNIQYF. For the CDR3, the DNA is TGTGCCAGTTGCCCAGGGTCGGAACTAGCCAAAAACATTCAGTACTTC.

The rearrangement joins TRBV6-5 to TRBJ2-3, with 7 bases aligning to TRBD1. Germline assignment: CDR1 MNHEY and CDR2 SVGAGI. V dropped 4 bases and J dropped 2; count of bases not matched to a gene: 6. This CDR3 has 15 amino acids. CDR3 in DNA: TGTGCCAGCAGTTGGGGACAGACGCACACAGATACGCAGTATTTT. Its protein product is CASSWGQTHTDTQYF.

The genes are TRBV11-1 and TRBJ2-7, with a possible D match to TRBD2 (7 bases). Germline V gene lookup returns CDR1 SGHAT and CDR2 FQDESV (reference sequence). The CDR3 contains 15 residues. Trimming left V 0 bases short and J 5 bases short, with 14 bases between. Written as DNA, the CDR3 is TGTGCCAGCAGCTTAGCCGCTTGGGGGGGCGACGAGCAGTACTTC. Amino acid sequence: CASSLAAWGGDEQYF.

The V and J genes are TRBV19 and TRBJ2-7; D possibly corresponds to TRBD2 (6 bases). CDR3 length equals 13 residues. From germline, CDR1 is LNHDA and CDR2 SQIVND (reference sequence). The V gene lost 5 bases and the J gene lost 11 bases, with 19 bases spanning the gap. CDR3 residues: CASSSRGGQGKYF. Written as DNA, the CDR3 is TGTGCCAGTAGTTCCAGAGGAGGGCAGGGAAAGTACTTC.

The chain couples TRBV5-1 to TRBJ2-5; tentatively, D is TRBD1 (5 bases). The CDR3 consists of 16 residues. Trimming took off 2 bases at V and 3 bases at J, with 17 bases between the two ends. Germline CDR1 SGHRS, CDR2 YFSETQ. This chain's CDR3 is CASSFRPGSGKETQYF. The CDR3 DNA is TGCGCCAGCAGCTTCCGGCCAGGGTCAGGGAAAGAGACCCAGTACTTC.

The rearrangement uses TRBV6-2 or TRBV6-3 and TRBJ2-1, with D perhaps TRBD1 (5 bases). This CDR3 is 14 amino acids long. Germline V gene data show CDR1 as MNHEY and CDR2 as SVGEGT. Trimming cost V 5 bases and J 3 bases, with 11 bases left between them. CDR3 nucleotide sequence: TGTGCCAGCAGTCCCAGACAGCACTACAATGAGCAGTTCTTC. Amino acid sequence: CASSPRQHYNEQFF.

The chain carries TRBV6-4 and TRBJ2-5, with no clear D. The CDR3 has 18 amino acids. In germline, CDR1 is MRHNA, CDR2 SNTAGT. V was clipped by 0 bases and J by 1 base, with 18 bases between them. The CDR3, as DNA: TGTGCCAGCAGTGACTCGATCTCTGAACAAACAATCCAAGAGACCCAGTACTTC. It is translated as CASSDSISEQTIQETQYF.

V usage is TRBV4-1 and J usage is TRBJ1-1, with D possibly being TRBD1 (6 bases). From germline, CDR1 is MGHRA and CDR2 YSYEKL. V was shortened by 0 bases and J by 5 bases, with 16 bases between the two germline ends. The CDR3 contains 16 residues. This chain's CDR3 is CASSQDEGRGETEAFF. The DNA of the CDR3 is TGCGCCAGCAGCCAAGACGAGGGCAGGGGTGAGACTGAAGCTTTCTTT.

V is TRBV5-3 and J is TRBJ2-1; 8 nucleotides align to TRBD2. TRBV5-3 is treated as an ORF (open reading frame) with a function not yet certain. CDR3 length: 17 amino acids. Germline trimming cut 4 bases from V and 5 bases from J; bases unmatched to any gene: 14. The CDR3 here is CARSPQVWRGEDNEQFF. CDR3 DNA sequence: TGTGCCAGAAGCCCCCAGGTTTGGCGGGGGGAGGACAATGAGCAGTTCTTC.

This sequence joins TRBV10-1 and TRBJ1-4, with 9 bases aligning to TRBD1. Germline CDR1 is WNHNN and CDR2 is SYGVQD (reference sequence). The CDR3 length is 15 residues. V lost 0 bases and J lost 5; bases outside the gene matches: 1. DNA for the CDR3: TGCGCCAGCAGTGAGTCGGACAGGGGAAATGAAAAACTGTTTTTT. It codes for CASSESDRGNEKLFF.

This clone was observed a few times. The rearrangement joins TRBV4-2 to TRBJ1-3; possible D gene TRBD1, 6 bases. CDR3 length equals 15 residues. The ends were cut back, 6 bases at V and 4 bases at J, with 16 bases in the middle. The germline V gene encodes CDR1 LGHNA and CDR2 YNFKEQ. The CDR3 region is CASSGTGLAGNTIYF. Here the CDR3 DNA reads TGTGCCAGCAGTGGAACAGGGTTAGCCGGAAACACCATATATTTT.

This chain's CDR3 is CASSLGQVQETQYF. The CDR3 bases are TGCGCCAGCAGCTTGGGACAGGTCCAAGAGACCCAGTACTTC. The rearrangement links TRBV5-1 to TRBJ2-5; D might be TRBD1 (6 bases). The CDR3 is made up of 14 amino acids. CDR1 and CDR2 from the germline V gene are SGHRS and YFSETQ. V was pared by 0 bases and J by 1 base, with 7 bases between. The full variable domain, in which reference TRBV5-1 and TRBJ2-5 provide the parts outside the CDR3, is KAGVTQTPRYLIKTRGQQVTLSCSPISGHRSVSWYQQTPGQGLQFLFEYFSETQRNKGNFPGRFSGRQFSNSRSEMNVSTLELGDSALYLCASSLGQVQETQYFGPGTRLLVL.

The rearrangement joins TRBV7-2 to TRBJ1-1, with D possibly TRBD1 on 6 matching bases. Germline V gene sequence: CDR1 SGHTA, CDR2 FQGNSA. V lost 1 base and J 10 bases, leaving 13 bases between the germline ends. CDR3 length: 13 residues. CDR3 protein: CASSLVSGGPAFF. CDR3 DNA: TGTGCCAGCAGCTTAGTGTCGGGGGGCCCAGCTTTCTTT. Filled out from reference TRBV7-2 and TRBJ1-1, the complete variable domain reads GAGVSQSPSNKVTEKGKDVELRCDPISGHTALYWYRQSLGQGLEFLIYFQGNSAPDKSGLPSDRFSAERTGGSVSTLTIQRTQQEDSAVYLCASSLVSGGPAFFGQGTRLTVV.

The chain carries TRBV19 and TRBJ2-3, with 7 nucleotides matching TRBD2. The CDR3 runs to 15 residues. Trimming removed 5 bases from V and 7 bases from J; junction bases left unmatched: 12. Germline CDR1 and CDR2: LNHDA and SQIVND (reference sequence). The chain's CDR3 is CASSPGGTLINTQYF. The CDR3 DNA sequence: TGTGCCAGTAGTCCCGGGGGGACCCTAATTAATACGCAGTATTTT.

This clone was recorded once. The chain couples TRBV7-3 to TRBJ1-2; 9 bases line up with TRBD1. The CDR3 covers 15 residues. V lost 5 bases, J lost 4 bases, and 8 bases stayed unmatched. Germline CDR1 is SGHTA and CDR2 is FQGTGA. CDR3 nucleotide sequence: TGTGCCAGCAGCCCAGGGACAGGGTTTGGCTATGGCTACACCTTC. This translates into CASSPGTGFGYGYTF.

CDR3 nucleotide sequence: TGTGCCAGTAGCGGGGGAGACGCTAACTATGGCTACACCTTC. It yields the protein CASSGGDANYGYTF. The genes are TRBV19 and TRBJ1-2; possibly TRBD1 for D (5 bases). The CDR3 runs 14 residues. The germline gives CDR1 LNHDA, CDR2 SQIVND (reference sequence). Trimming removed 6 bases at V and 0 bases at J, with 11 bases between.

This clone was seen a handful of times. CDR3 sequence (DNA): TGTGCCAGTAGTGTCCTCGAAATAAGGGGGTTTTATAATTCACCCCTCCACTTT. This codes for CASSVLEIRGFYNSPLHF. The chain combines TRBV19 with TRBJ1-6; D possibly corresponds to TRBD1 (6 bases). CDR1 LNHDA and CDR2 SQIVND come from the germline V gene (reference sequence). The CDR3 is 18 residues long. With 5 bases removed from V and 4 bases from J, the gap between germline ends came to 21 bases.

This clone was recorded a few times. J is TRBJ1-1 and V is TRBV3-1 (or the pseudogene TRBV3-2); tentative D call: TRBD1 (6 bases). Germline lookup yields CDR1 LGHDT and CDR2 YNNKEL (reference sequence). The CDR3 sequence is 15 residues long. The germline V and J ends were trimmed by 4 bases and 5 bases, with 17 bases remaining between them. The CDR3 nucleotides read TGTGCCAGCAGCCCCCGGGGGGGGCTTGGGACTGAAGCTTTCTTT. Amino acid sequence: CASSPRGGLGTEAFF.

The CDR3 reads CASSLAYRGQRNTIYF. The CDR3 bases are TGTGCCAGCAGCTTAGCTTACAGGGGTCAGAGAAACACCATATATTTT. V and J are TRBV13 and TRBJ1-3, with 7 nucleotides matching TRBD1. J gave up 5 bases and V 1 base, and 8 bases lay outside the gene matches. CDR3 length: 16 residues. Germline V gene lookup returns CDR1 PRHDT and CDR2 FYEKMQ (reference sequence).

V and J are TRBV19 and TRBJ1-6; 8 positions agree with TRBD1. Per the germline V gene, CDR1 is LNHDA and CDR2 is SQIVND (reference sequence). This CDR3 has 15 residues. Trimming at V came to 5 bases and at J to 2 bases, leaving 2 bases not matched to a gene. The CDR3 DNA is TGTGCCAGTAGTGAGGGACAGGCCTATAATTCACCCCTCCACTTT. It translates to CASSEGQAYNSPLHF. Full variable domain (missing parts from reference TRBV19 and TRBJ1-6): DGGITQSPKYLFRKEGQNVTLSCEQNLNHDAMYWYRQDPGQGLRLIYYSQIVNDFQKGDIAEGYSVSREKKESFPLTVTSAQKNPTAFYLCASSEGQAYNSPLHFGNGTRLTVT.

J is TRBJ1-5 and V is TRBV6-6; D perhaps matches TRBD1 (5 bases). V lost 7 bases and J 2 bases, leaving 15 bases between the germline ends. The CDR3 sequence is 15 residues long. The germline V gene has CDR1 MNHNY and CDR2 SVGAGI (reference sequence). CDR3 coding DNA: TGTGCCAGCACTTTTGGACGGGGGGGCAATCAGCCCCAGCATTTT. It is translated as CASTFGRGGNQPQHF.

The rearrangement links TRBV5-4 to TRBJ2-2, with 8 bases matching TRBD2. This CDR3 spans 14 amino acids. Germline V gene lookup returns CDR1 SGHNT and CDR2 YYREEE (reference sequence). The V segment lost 4 bases and the J segment 6 bases; nucleotides outside the gene matches: 5. CDR3 amino acids: CASSREAGAGELFF. The DNA of the CDR3 is TGTGCCAGCAGCCGGGAAGCGGGGGCCGGGGAGCTGTTTTTT.

Many counts were recorded for this clone. The chain uses TRBV24-1 and TRBJ2-7; D perhaps matches TRBD2 (6 bases). With 4 bases removed from V and 0 bases from J, the gap between germline ends came to 18 bases. This CDR3 spans 17 amino acids. Germline-derived CDR1 and CDR2 are KGHDR and SFDVKD. The CDR3 loop is CATSDPAGTANSYEQYF. CDR3 nucleotides: TGTGCCACCAGTGACCCGGCGGGGACGGCTAACTCCTACGAGCAGTACTTC.